The 25 T cell receptor beta chains below all came from one sample that was sequenced in a study of blood T cell repertoires in COVID-19. Produced via immunoSEQ multiplex PCR; TCRdb's table is partial and in-frame only. The sample lists under 200,000 clones, approximately 86% occurring once. The sample consisted of peripheral blood. The origin of the receptors is a man aged 70 or older with acute or convalescent COVID-19.

The chain is built from TRBV11-2 and TRBJ1-2; TRBD1 agrees at 7 bases. Germline V CDR1 and CDR2: SGHAT, FQNNGV. J gave up 7 bases and V 4 bases, and 15 bases lay outside the gene matches. This CDR3 has 16 residues. CDR3 loop: CASSSTTGSTGFGYTF. CDR3 in DNA: TGTGCCAGCAGCTCTACGACAGGGAGTACGGGTTTTGGCTACACCTTC. The variable domain in full, with the rest retrieved from reference TRBV11-2 and TRBJ1-2, is EAGVAQSPRYKIIEKRQSVAFWCNPISGHATLYWYQQILGQGPKLLIQFQNNGVVDDSQLPKDRFSAERLKGVDSTLKIQPAKLEDSAVYLCASSSTTGSTGFGYTFGSGTRLTVV.

V and J are TRBV7-3 and TRBJ1-2; D not resolved. V dropped 4 bases and J dropped 8 bases, with 14 bases sitting between them. The germline V gene has CDR1 SGHTA and CDR2 FQGTGA. The length of the CDR3 is 13 residues. The CDR3 bases are TGTGCCAGCAGCTCGAACCCAAATCGGGGCTACACCTTC. Translating it yields CASSSNPNRGYTF.

The chain has TRBV2 and TRBJ1-2, with D unresolved. The CDR3 has 12 residues. CDR1 and CDR2 (germline): SNHLY, FYNNEI. V was trimmed by 3 bases and J by 8 bases, leaving 10 bases between them. CDR3 sequence (DNA): TGTGCCAGCAGTGAGGCGGGGAGGGGCTACACCTTC. This codes for CASSEAGRGYTF.

This rearrangement joins TRBV6-5 to TRBJ2-7; D is perhaps TRBD1 (5 bases). The CDR3 is made up of 12 amino acids. V lost 8 bases, J lost 2 bases, and 10 bases lay in between. The germline V gene has CDR1 MNHEY and CDR2 SVGAGI. The CDR3 DNA reads as TGTGCCAGCGGAGCAGGGACCTACGAGCAGTACTTC. It codes for CASGAGTYEQYF.

This clone was picked up a small number of times. V is TRBV28 and J is TRBJ2-1, with 15 bases identical to TRBD2. The CDR3 contains 18 residues. Germline-derived CDR1 and CDR2 are MDHEN and SYDVKM. Trimming cost V 1 base and J 4 bases; bases outside gene matches: 5. CDR3 sequence (DNA): TGTGCCAGCAGTTTATCGGGACTAGCGGGAGGTGCATACAATGAGCAGTTCTTC. Amino acid sequence: CASSLSGLAGGAYNEQFF.

The genes are TRBV29-1 and TRBJ1-4; tentatively, D is TRBD1 (6 bases). The germline CDR1 and CDR2 sequences are SQVTM and ANQGSEA. This CDR3 region has 14 residues. V was trimmed by 4 bases and J by 1 base, leaving 10 bases between them. CDR3 protein: CSVARGGTNEKLFF. The DNA for the CDR3 is TGCAGCGTTGCAAGGGGGGGAACTAATGAAAAACTGTTTTTT.

The J gene is TRBJ1-5, the V gene TRBV6-2 or TRBV6-3, with D perhaps matching TRBD1 (5 bases). Germline V gene sequence: CDR1 MNHEY, CDR2 SVGEGT. This CDR3 spans 13 amino acids. With 2 bases removed from V and 5 bases from J, the gap between germline ends came to 7 bases. The DNA for the CDR3 is TGTGCCAGCAGTTACCGGGGGGATCAGCCCCAGCATTTT. Translated: CASSYRGDQPQHF.

The chain is built from TRBV2 and TRBJ2-2, with a possible D match to TRBD2 (6 bases). The V gene lost 6 bases and the J gene lost 5 bases, with 16 bases spanning the gap. Germline V gene lookup returns CDR1 SNHLY and CDR2 FYNNEI. The CDR3 is 15 residues long. CDR3 DNA sequence: TGTGCCAGCAGCGATCAACTAGCTGGGACCGGGGAGCTGTTTTTT. Its translation: CASSDQLAGTGELFF.

The DNA for the CDR3 is TGTGCCAGCAGCCTGACGGGGGGACAAACTTACTCTGGAAACACCATATATTTT. Protein product: CASSLTGGQTYSGNTIYF. The gene calls are TRBV7-2 and TRBJ1-3, with a weak D call TRBD1 (6 bases). The length of the CDR3 is 18 residues. Trimming left V 5 bases short and J 0 bases short, with 20 bases between. Per the germline V gene, CDR1 is SGHTA and CDR2 is FQGNSA.

This rearrangement joins TRBV29-1 to TRBJ2-7, with a tentative D call TRBD1 (6 bases). Trimming cost V 5 bases and J 6 bases, with 14 bases left between them. The germline CDR1 and CDR2 sequences are SQVTM and ANQGSEA. The CDR3 spans 12 residues. The DNA for the CDR3 is TGCAGCGTTCGTTGGCAGGGGTCCGAGCAGTACTTC. It translates to CSVRWQGSEQYF.

The chain combines TRBV6-5 with TRBJ1-1, with 7 bases fitting TRBD1. The germline CDR1 and CDR2 sequences are MNHEY and SVGAGI. After removal of 8 bases from V and 1 base from J, the junction contained 4 bases not matched to a gene. This CDR3 is built from 13 residues. This CDR3 is CASGRGPNTEAFF. The CDR3 DNA follows: TGTGCCAGCGGAAGGGGGCCGAACACTGAAGCTTTCTTT.

The chain uses TRBV2 and TRBJ1-1, with D perhaps TRBD1 (5 bases). Germline CDR1 SNHLY, CDR2 FYNNEI. The CDR3 has 13 residues. The germline V and J ends were trimmed by 8 bases and 7 bases, with 17 bases remaining between them. The CDR3 region is CASAPGGTGEAFF. The CDR3 bases are TGTGCCAGCGCCCCGGGGGGTACGGGTGAAGCTTTCTTT.

This clone was observed a handful of times. The CDR3 loop is CASSVAGQRYNEQFF. In DNA form, the CDR3 reads TGTGCCAGCAGCGTAGCGGGACAGCGCTACAATGAGCAGTTCTTC. The gene calls are TRBV9 and TRBJ2-1; TRBD1 matches at 7 bases. Trimming took 0 bases from V and 3 from J; bases not matched to a gene: 3. The CDR3 totals 15 residues. Germline V CDR1 and CDR2: SGDLS, YYNGEE.

This rearrangement joins TRBV7-9 to TRBJ1-2; a weak D match, TRBD1 (6 bases). The V and J ends lost 5 bases and 0 bases respectively, with 10 bases between them. Germline V lookup: CDR1 SEHNR, CDR2 FQNEAQ (reference sequence). CDR3 length: 14 residues. The CDR3 spells CASSHRVPNYGYTF. The CDR3 DNA is TGTGCCAGCAGCCACAGGGTCCCTAACTATGGCTACACCTTC.

This rearrangement joins TRBV7-3 to TRBJ2-7; D might be TRBD2 (6 bases). This CDR3 contains 15 residues. V was pared by 1 base and J by 4 bases, with 14 bases between. Germline CDR1 and CDR2: SGHTA and FQGTGA. In DNA form, the CDR3 reads TGTGCCAGCAGCTTAAATCCCGGGGACTCATACGAGCAGTACTTC. Amino acid sequence: CASSLNPGDSYEQYF.

This chain links TRBV27 with TRBJ1-3; possible D gene TRBD1, 6 bases. Between the trimmed V and J ends, which lost 6 bases and 1 base, there was a span of 13 bases. The CDR3 loop spans 15 amino acids. Per the germline V gene, CDR1 is MNHEY and CDR2 is SMNVEV (reference sequence). This CDR3 is CASSVNRESGNTIYF. In DNA, the CDR3 is TGTGCCAGCAGCGTTAACAGGGAATCTGGAAACACCATATATTTT.

This rearrangement joins TRBV5-5 to TRBJ2-2; no clear D gene. Trimming took off 3 bases at V and 6 bases at J, with 6 bases between the two ends. Germline CDR1 SGHKS, CDR2 YYEKEE (reference sequence). The CDR3 contains 12 residues. The CDR3 here is CASSYSPGELFF. In DNA, the CDR3 is TGTGCCAGCAGCTATAGCCCCGGGGAGCTGTTTTTT.

A single count supports this clone. This chain uses TRBV3-1 (or the pseudogene TRBV3-2) with TRBJ2-1, with 10 bases aligning to TRBD2. The CDR3 has 15 amino acids. CDR1 is LGHDT, CDR2 YNNKEL, per germline (reference sequence). V shed 4 bases, J shed 4 bases, and the junction held 4 bases outside the gene matches. Here the CDR3 reads CASSPLLAGYNEQFF. The CDR3 nucleotides are TGTGCCAGCAGCCCCTTACTAGCGGGGTACAATGAGCAGTTCTTC.

This clone has more than one count but fewer than ten. The chain uses TRBV2 and TRBJ2-7; D is perhaps TRBD2 (6 bases). Between the trimmed V and J ends, which lost 7 bases and 2 bases, there was a span of 15 bases. Germline-derived CDR1 and CDR2 are SNHLY and FYNNEI. This CDR3 spans 14 amino acids. The CDR3 DNA reads as TGTGCCAGCACTGGCGGGGTAAGGACCTACGAGCAGTACTTC. The encoded protein is CASTGGVRTYEQYF.

The chain links TRBV15 to TRBJ2-7; the match to TRBD1 covers 7 bases. Germline V gene sequence: CDR1 LNHNV, CDR2 YYDKDF (reference sequence). J lost 3 bases, V lost 5 bases, and 10 bases had no gene match. The CDR3 sequence is 15 residues long. The CDR3 DNA reads TGTGCCACCAGCCTCTCCGGGACAGTGAGCTACGAGCAGTACTTC. Translating gives CATSLSGTVSYEQYF.

The rearrangement links TRBV2 to TRBJ2-2, with TRBD2 matching over 7 bases. This CDR3 comprises 13 residues. The V gene's germline CDR1 is SNHLY and CDR2 FYNNEI. V trimming: 7 bases; J trimming: 10 bases; junction bases outside the gene matches: 9. This CDR3 is CASKLASYVELFF. The CDR3 nucleotides read TGTGCCAGCAAACTAGCGAGTTATGTGGAGCTGTTTTTT.

This chain links TRBV20-1 with TRBJ1-5, with D possibly being TRBD1 (6 bases). V dropped 6 bases and J dropped 5 bases, with 14 bases sitting between them. Germline CDR1 DFQATT, CDR2 SNEGSKA (reference sequence). This CDR3 contains 13 residues. CDR3 residues: CSASGKGDQPQHF. The CDR3, as DNA: TGCAGTGCAAGTGGGAAGGGGGATCAGCCCCAGCATTTT.

V gene TRBV7-8 combines with J gene TRBJ1-5; D is possibly TRBD1 (6 bases). This CDR3 has 14 residues. Trimming took off 1 base at V and 9 bases at J, with 13 bases between the two ends. Germline V gene lookup returns CDR1 SGHVS and CDR2 FQNEAQ. CDR3 DNA sequence: TGTGCCAGCAGCTTAGGGGGGCAGGGTCTGCCCCAGCATTTT. Translation gives CASSLGGQGLPQHF.

The chain carries TRBV11-2 and TRBJ2-7, with 7 bases matching TRBD1. The junction had 8 bases not matched to a gene; V was cut back by 6 bases and J by 0 bases. CDR1 and CDR2 (germline): SGHAT, FQNNGV. The CDR3 sequence is 15 residues long. CDR3 in amino acids: CASRVRDRSSYEQYF. Here the CDR3 DNA reads TGTGCCAGCAGAGTTAGGGACAGAAGCTCCTACGAGCAGTACTTC.

The chain links TRBV6-6 to TRBJ2-4; 12 positions match TRBD1. With 5 bases clipped from V and 1 base from J, the junction kept 6 bases outside the gene matches. Germline-derived CDR1 and CDR2 are MNHNY and SVGAGI (reference sequence). This CDR3 comprises 17 residues. The CDR3 DNA reads TGTGCCAGCAGTCCCGGGACAGGGGGCAGTGCCAAAAACATTCAGTACTTC. This encodes CASSPGTGGSAKNIQYF.